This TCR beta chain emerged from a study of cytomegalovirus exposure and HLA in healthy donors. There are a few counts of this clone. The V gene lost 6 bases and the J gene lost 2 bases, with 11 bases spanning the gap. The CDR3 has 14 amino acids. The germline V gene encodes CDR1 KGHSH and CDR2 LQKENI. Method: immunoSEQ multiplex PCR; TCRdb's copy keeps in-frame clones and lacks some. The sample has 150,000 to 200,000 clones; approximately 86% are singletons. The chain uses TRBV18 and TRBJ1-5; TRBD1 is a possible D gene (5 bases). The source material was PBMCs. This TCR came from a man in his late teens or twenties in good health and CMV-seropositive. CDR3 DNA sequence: TGTGCCAGCTCTCTCCGGGGGGGCAATCAGCCCCAGCATTTT. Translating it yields CASSLRGGNQPQHF.